These T cell receptor beta chains were read from a single sample in a study of T-cell reconstitution after alpha-beta-depleted transplantation in children. A single record per CDR3 protein comes from TCRdb applying MiXCR to the PCR reads. There are some 460,000 distinct CDR3 sequences in the sample; about 17% occur only once, and about 32% lies in the top ten. The input for sequencing was PBMCs, mostly from graft donor cells, taken 360 days after TCRalphabeta/CD19-depleted stem cell transplant. These receptors all stem from a boy younger than two who had a stem cell transplant for Wiskott-Aldrich syndrome, so the T cells may come from the graft donor. Each CDR3 is given with its conserved first and last residue. D genes are given only for firm matches. Rows give clone size only sometimes, using once, few, many, or a class for an expanded clone.

j_call,v_call,d_call,clone_size,cdr3_nt,cdr3_aa
TRBJ2-5,TRBV11-2,TRBD1,-,TGTGCCAGCAGCGCCCCCCGACAGGGGAAACGGCGAGAGACCCAGTACTTC,CASSAPRQGKRRETQYF
TRBJ2-7,TRBV4-2,-,few,TGTGCCAGCAGCCAAGGTCCGGCGGGGCAGTTCTACGAGCAGTACTTC,CASSQGPAGQFYEQYF
TRBJ2-5,TRBV4-3,-,few,TGCGCCAGCAGCCAAGAGTGGGGTGAGACCCAGTACTTC,CASSQEWGETQYF
TRBJ2-3,TRBV27,-,few,TGTGCCAGCAGTTTATTCAGCGTCCGGGGCTCGTACACAGATACGCAGTATTTT,CASSLFSVRGSYTDTQYF
TRBJ2-3,TRBV7-9,-,many,TGTGCCAGCAGCTTAAGGACTTCAGATACGCAGTATTTT,CASSLRTSDTQYF
TRBJ1-1,TRBV27,-,-,TGTGCCAGCAGTTTATCGAGGTGGAAGGACACTGAAGCTTTCTTT,CASSLSRWKDTEAFF
TRBJ2-7,TRBV10-1,TRBD2,-,TGCGCCAGCAGTCCCGGGACTAGCGGGAACGAGCAGTACTTC,CASSPGTSGNEQYF
TRBJ2-7,TRBV29-1,-,many,TGCAGCGTTGAGGGCACTTTCTACGAGCAGTACTTC,CSVEGTFYEQYF
TRBJ1-1,TRBV7-8,-,many,TGTGCCAGCAGCCAGCCGGGGGGGGTTGAAGCTTTCTTT,CASSQPGGVEAFF
TRBJ1-1,TRBV21-1,-,-,TGTGCCAGCAGCAAAGATGGGACAGGCCCAAACACTGAAGCTTTCTTT,CASSKDGTGPNTEAFF
TRBJ2-5,TRBV4-2,TRBD2,-,TGTGCCAGCAGCCAAGAGGTAATGGGCGTAAAAGCGGGGGGCCATGAAGAGACCCAGTACTTC,CASSQEVMGVKAGGHEETQYF
TRBJ1-3,TRBV11-1,-,-,TGTGCCAGCAGCTTGATCATCGGGGCAGGGAGACGCTCTGGAAACACCATATATTTT,CASSLIIGAGRRSGNTIYF
TRBJ2-3,TRBV27,-,once,TGTGCCAGCAGTATAGCCCGTGCCGCAGATACGCAGTATTTT,CASSIARAADTQYF
TRBJ2-2,TRBV5-1,TRBD2,-,TGCGCCAGCAGCTTGTGGGGGGGACTTCCCGCGAACACCGGGGAGCTGTTTTTT,CASSLWGGLPANTGELFF
TRBJ2-3,TRBV20-1,TRBD2,-,TGCAGTGGTCTAGCGGGGGGGTCAGATACGCAGTATTTT,CSGLAGGSDTQYF
TRBJ2-1,TRBV20-1,TRBD2,-,TGCTGTGCTAGGTTTAGCGGGAGGGTCTTAATATACAATGAGCAGTTCTTC,CCARFSGRVLIYNEQFF
TRBJ1-5,TRBV12-3/TRBV12-4,-,-,TGTGCCAGCAGTTTACCGGCAGGGCCGTATAGCAATCAGCCCCAGCATTTT,CASSLPAGPYSNQPQHF
TRBJ2-1,TRBV18,-,few,TGTGCCAGCTCAGCTATCGGGGGGCGAGATGAGCAGTTCTTC,CASSAIGGRDEQFF
TRBJ2-7,TRBV12-3/TRBV12-4,TRBD1,few,TGTGCCAGCAGCCTCACAGGGGGCAGGTACCACGAGCAGTACTTC,CASSLTGGRYHEQYF
TRBJ1-3,TRBV11-3,-,few,TGTGCCAGCAGCTCCTCTTCGGACACCATATATTTT,CASSSSSDTIYF
TRBJ2-2,TRBV5-1,-,-,TGCGCCAGCAGCCCTAACCCGACCTTGGGAAGAACCGGGGAGCTGTTTTTT,CASSPNPTLGRTGELFF
TRBJ2-3,TRBV7-2,-,-,TGTGCCAGCAGCTCTACCAGGGGCACAGATACGCAGTATTTT,CASSSTRGTDTQYF
TRBJ2-7,TRBV18,-,-,TGTGCCAGCTCACCACACGTTGGGGCCGAGCAGTACTTC,CASSPHVGAEQYF
TRBJ2-7,TRBV3-1,-,few,TGTGCCAGCAGCTCCGACTCGGTCTACGAGCAGTACTTC,CASSSDSVYEQYF
TRBJ2-7,TRBV5-6,TRBD1,-,TGTGCCAGCAGCTTGTTCCTGGACAGGGGCTACGAGCAGTACTTC,CASSLFLDRGYEQYF
TRBJ2-5,TRBV7-6,-,few,TGTGCCAGCAGCTTAATGCGGGGGACCCAGTACTTC,CASSLMRGTQYF
TRBJ2-2,TRBV3-1,-,few,TGTGCCAGCAGCCCATCCGGGACTGTAACCGGGGAGCTGTTTTTT,CASSPSGTVTGELFF
TRBJ2-7,TRBV29-1,TRBD1,-,TGCAGCGTTGAGGCAGGGGGTGCGTACGAGCAGTACTTC,CSVEAGGAYEQYF
TRBJ2-3,TRBV24-1,TRBD2,few,TGTGCCACCAGTGGCGGACTAGCGGGCTCTTTCACAGATACGCAGTATTTT,CATSGGLAGSFTDTQYF
TRBJ2-2,TRBV7-8,TRBD2,few,TGTGCCAGCACCTTTACCCCCGGGAGGGATTTTAACACCGGGGAGCTGTTTTTT,CASTFTPGRDFNTGELFF
TRBJ2-4,TRBV15,-,-,TGTGCCACCAGCAGCCGCCGATTGGACATTCAGTACTTC,CATSSRRLDIQYF
TRBJ1-1,TRBV5-1,-,few,TGCGCCAGCAGCTTAGCCGTGGAGTGGACTGAAGCTTTCTTT,CASSLAVEWTEAFF
TRBJ2-7,TRBV7-9,-,few,TGTGCCAGCAGCTTATTCGGCAGACAATCCTACGAGCAGTACTTC,CASSLFGRQSYEQYF
TRBJ2-5,TRBV4-2,TRBD2,few,TGTGCCAGCAGCCGCCTAGGTACTAGCGGGGGACAAGAGACCCAGTACTTC,CASSRLGTSGGQETQYF
TRBJ2-7,TRBV30,TRBD2,-,TGTGCCTGGAGTCGGCTAGCGGGAATTCGAAGAGGCTACGAGCAGTACTTC,CAWSRLAGIRRGYEQYF
TRBJ1-5,TRBV24-1,-,-,TGTGCCACCAGTGATTTACAGGGCTCCCAGCCCCAGCATTTT,CATSDLQGSQPQHF
TRBJ2-7,TRBV4-1,-,few,TGCGCCAGCAGCCAAGCCACAGGACTATTAGGGCAGTACTTC,CASSQATGLLGQYF
TRBJ1-2,TRBV27,-,few,TGTGCCAGCAGTATAAGATACAGGGCGGAAGACTATGGCTACACCTTC,CASSIRYRAEDYGYTF
TRBJ1-6,TRBV12-3/TRBV12-4,-,-,TGTGCCAGCAGTTTAAGGGGACATCGAAATTCACCCCTCCACTTT,CASSLRGHRNSPLHF
TRBJ2-7,TRBV27,-,-,TGTGCCAGCAGTTTAGGAGGTGGAAAGGGGACCTACGAGCAGTACTTC,CASSLGGGKGTYEQYF
TRBJ2-5,TRBV5-6,-,few,TGTGCCAGCATCCGGACCCTAGGTAGCCCAGAGACCCAGTACTTC,CASIRTLGSPETQYF
TRBJ2-7,TRBV2,-,-,TGTGCCAGCAGTGAAGGGGGTTCCGAGCAGTACTTC,CASSEGGSEQYF
TRBJ2-4,TRBV12-3/TRBV12-4,TRBD2,few,TGTGCCAGCAGTCGGAGGGTAGCGGGATTGAACATTCAGTACTTC,CASSRRVAGLNIQYF
TRBJ2-1,TRBV28,TRBD1,-,TGTGCCAGCGGACCTGTCAGGGGGCTATACAATGAGCAGTTCTTC,CASGPVRGLYNEQFF